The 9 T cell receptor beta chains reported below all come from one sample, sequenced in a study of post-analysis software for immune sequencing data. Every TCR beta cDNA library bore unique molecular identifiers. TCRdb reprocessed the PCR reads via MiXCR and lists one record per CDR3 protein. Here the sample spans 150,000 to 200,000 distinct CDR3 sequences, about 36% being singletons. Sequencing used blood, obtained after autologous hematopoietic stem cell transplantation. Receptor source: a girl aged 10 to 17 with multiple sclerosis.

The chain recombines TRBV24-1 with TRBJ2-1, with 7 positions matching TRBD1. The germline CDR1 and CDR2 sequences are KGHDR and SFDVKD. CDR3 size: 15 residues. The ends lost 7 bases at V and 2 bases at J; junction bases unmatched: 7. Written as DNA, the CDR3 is TGTGCCACCAGCCGACAGGGTGTCCCCTACAATGAGCAGTTCTTC. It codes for CATSRQGVPYNEQFF.

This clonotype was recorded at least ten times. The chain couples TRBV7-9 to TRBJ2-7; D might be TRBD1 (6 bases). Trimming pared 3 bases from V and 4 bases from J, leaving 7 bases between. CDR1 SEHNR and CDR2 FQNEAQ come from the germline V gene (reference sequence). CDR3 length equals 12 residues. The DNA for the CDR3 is TGTGCCAGCAGCTTCCAGGGGTACGAGCAGTACTTC. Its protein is CASSFQGYEQYF.

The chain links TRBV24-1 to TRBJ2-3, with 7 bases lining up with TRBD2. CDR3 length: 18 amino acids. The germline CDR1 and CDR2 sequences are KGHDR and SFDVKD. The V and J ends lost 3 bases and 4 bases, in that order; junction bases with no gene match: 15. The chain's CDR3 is CATSDGRDYSSQPDTQYF. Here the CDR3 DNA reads TGTGCCACCAGTGATGGGCGGGACTATTCATCCCAGCCAGATACGCAGTATTTT.

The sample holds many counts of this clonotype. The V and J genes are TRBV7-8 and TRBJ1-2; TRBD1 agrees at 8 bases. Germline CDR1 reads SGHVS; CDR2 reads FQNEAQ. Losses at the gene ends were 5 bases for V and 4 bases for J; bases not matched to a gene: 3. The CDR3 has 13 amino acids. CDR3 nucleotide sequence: TGTGCCAGCAGCCCGGACAGGGCCTATGGCTACACCTTC. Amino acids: CASSPDRAYGYTF.

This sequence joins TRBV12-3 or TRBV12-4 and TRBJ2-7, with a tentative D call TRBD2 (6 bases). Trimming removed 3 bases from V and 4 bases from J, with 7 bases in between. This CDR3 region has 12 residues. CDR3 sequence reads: CASSLGLYEQYF. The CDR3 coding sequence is TGTGCCAGCAGTTTGGGACTGTACGAGCAGTACTTC.

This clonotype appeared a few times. In DNA, the CDR3 is TGTGCCATCAGTAAGGTCCCACAGGGCTTATGGGGAGAAAGCTCCTACAATGAGCAGTTCTTC. Translated, it gives CAISKVPQGLWGESSYNEQFF. The chain couples TRBV10-3 to TRBJ2-1; possibly TRBD1 for D (6 bases). CDR1 is ENHRY and CDR2 is SYGVKD in the germline V gene. CDR3 size: 21 residues. V gave up 5 bases and J gave up 0 bases, with 29 bases separating them.

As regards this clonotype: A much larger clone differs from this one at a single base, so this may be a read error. The CDR3 region has the DNA TGCAGTGCTAGAGAGGCGGAGGGCACCTACGAGCAGCACTTC. It codes for CSAREAEGTYEQHF. The chain is built from TRBV20-1 and TRBJ2-7; D might be TRBD2 (6 bases). The CDR3 is 14 amino acids. Germline V gene lookup returns CDR1 DFQATT and CDR2 SNEGSKA (reference sequence).

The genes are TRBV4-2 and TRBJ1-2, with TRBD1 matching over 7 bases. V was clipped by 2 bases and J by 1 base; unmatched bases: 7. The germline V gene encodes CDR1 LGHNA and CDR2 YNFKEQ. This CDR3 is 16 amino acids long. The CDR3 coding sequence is TGTGCCAGCAGCCAACCTGACAGGGATAATAACTATGGCTACACCTTC. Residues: CASSQPDRDNNYGYTF.

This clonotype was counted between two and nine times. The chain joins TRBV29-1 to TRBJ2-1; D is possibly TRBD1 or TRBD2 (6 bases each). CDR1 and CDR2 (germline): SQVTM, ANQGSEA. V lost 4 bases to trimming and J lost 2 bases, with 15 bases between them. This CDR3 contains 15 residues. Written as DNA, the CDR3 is TGCAGCGTTGGGGAACCTAGGGGGGCCTACAATGAGCAGTTCTTC. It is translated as CSVGEPRGAYNEQFF.